Listed below are T cell receptor beta chains from one sample, sequenced in a study of blood T cell repertoires in COVID-19. Method: immunoSEQ multiplex PCR; TCRdb's copy keeps in-frame clones and lacks some. The repertoire consists of about 63,000 clones, with approximately 80% occurring once and the leading ten covering approximately 4%. Material: PBMCs or T cells enriched from blood (not recorded which). All receptors derive from a woman in her thirties or forties with acute COVID-19. CDR3s include the opening cysteine and the closing phenylalanine or tryptophan. Each record gives: CDR3 DNA, CDR3 protein, D gene, clone size, V gene, J gene. A D gene is named only where the DNA matches it firmly. Expanded clones are given a class, and other clones once, few, many or no size at all.

DNA: TGTGCCAGCATCCAGACTAGCGGGAGAGGTACCGGGGAGCTGTTTTTT; CDR3: CASIQTSGRGTGELFF; D: TRBD2; size: .; V: TRBV7-9; J: TRBJ2-2
DNA: TGTGCCAGCAGTTCCCAGGGGTACGAAGCGTCACCCCTCCACTTT; CDR3: CASSSQGYEASPLHF; D: .; size: .; V: TRBV27; J: TRBJ1-6
DNA: TGTGCCAGCAGTTTCGCGGGGAACCAAGAGACCCAGTACTTC; CDR3: CASSFAGNQETQYF; D: .; size: .; V: TRBV28; J: TRBJ2-5
DNA: TGTGCCAGCAGCTTCTCAGGGTCAAGCACAGATACGCAGTATTTT; CDR3: CASSFSGSSTDTQYF; D: .; size: .; V: TRBV7-2; J: TRBJ2-3
DNA: TGTGCCACCAGTGATGGGCCCGGGACAGAGGGGAATGAGCAGTTCTTC; CDR3: CATSDGPGTEGNEQFF; D: TRBD1; size: .; V: TRBV24-1; J: TRBJ2-1
DNA: TGTGCCAGCAGCTGGACAGGCACAGATACGCAGTATTTT; CDR3: CASSWTGTDTQYF; D: .; size: .; V: TRBV5-8; J: TRBJ2-3
DNA: TGCAGTGTCTTTCTTAATGAAAAACTGTTTTTT; CDR3: CSVFLNEKLFF; D: .; size: .; V: TRBV20-1; J: TRBJ1-4
DNA: TGTGCCAGCAGCTTAAAAGGGGATAGCAATCAGCCCCAGCATTTT; CDR3: CASSLKGDSNQPQHF; D: .; size: .; V: TRBV11-2; J: TRBJ1-5
DNA: TGTGCCAGCAGTCCGCCCGGCAGGGAAGGTCAGCCCCAGCATTTT; CDR3: CASSPPGREGQPQHF; D: .; size: .; V: TRBV6-2/TRBV6-3; J: TRBJ1-5
DNA: TGTGCCAGCAGTTTAGCGGGGGGAGAAGGAACTAGCGGTACCAACGAGCAGTACTTC; CDR3: CASSLAGGEGTSGTNEQYF; D: TRBD2; size: few; V: TRBV28; J: TRBJ2-7
DNA: TGTGCCAGCAGCGTAACAGGGATAAACACTGAAGCTTTCTTT; CDR3: CASSVTGINTEAFF; D: .; size: once; V: TRBV9; J: TRBJ1-1
DNA: TGTGCCAGTTCGCAGGGGGCTAACTATGGCTACACCTTC; CDR3: CASSQGANYGYTF; D: TRBD1; size: .; V: TRBV27; J: TRBJ1-2
DNA: TGTGCCATCAGGGCAGAGGGAAGTGGAAACACCATATATTTT; CDR3: CAIRAEGSGNTIYF; D: .; size: .; V: TRBV10-3; J: TRBJ1-3
DNA: TGCAGCGTTGAAGCCACTGTGACAGGGGAAAACATTCAGTACTTC; CDR3: CSVEATVTGENIQYF; D: TRBD1; size: .; V: TRBV29-1; J: TRBJ2-4
DNA: TGTGCCAGCAGTTCCGTTTATAATTCACCCCTCCACTTT; CDR3: CASSSVYNSPLHF; D: .; size: .; V: TRBV6-5; J: TRBJ1-6
DNA: TGTGCCAGCAGCTTGGCTGGGCTGGGACTAGCGGGAGAAACAGATACGCAGTATTTT; CDR3: CASSLAGLGLAGETDTQYF; D: TRBD2; size: .; V: TRBV5-4; J: TRBJ2-3
DNA: TGTGCCACCAGTGAGCCAGGGGGCTTCGAAGATACGCAGTATTTT; CDR3: CATSEPGGFEDTQYF; D: TRBD1; size: .; V: TRBV24-1; J: TRBJ2-3
DNA: TGTGCCAGCAGTTTAGGCCGGCGGTACTTC; CDR3: CASSLGRRYF; D: .; size: .; V: TRBV28; J: TRBJ1-2
DNA: TGTGCCAGCAGTTACGGTCGCGGGGCGACTGGAAACACCATATATTTT; CDR3: CASSYGRGATGNTIYF; D: .; size: .; V: TRBV6-5; J: TRBJ1-3
DNA: TGTGCCAGCAGCTCCCCCGGGAGCTCCTATAATTCACCCCTCCACTTT; CDR3: CASSSPGSSYNSPLHF; D: .; size: few; V: TRBV14; J: TRBJ1-6
DNA: TGTGCCAGTAGTGGGACAGGAATTGATGAGCAGTTCTTC; CDR3: CASSGTGIDEQFF; D: TRBD1; size: .; V: TRBV19; J: TRBJ2-1
DNA: TGTGCCAGCAGCCAATCCAGGGTTGGCTACACCTTC; CDR3: CASSQSRVGYTF; D: .; size: .; V: TRBV16; J: TRBJ1-2
DNA: TGTGCCAGCAGCCCCAGAGCGTACACCGGGGAGCTGTTTTTT; CDR3: CASSPRAYTGELFF; D: .; size: .; V: TRBV7-9; J: TRBJ2-2
DNA: TGTGCCAGCAGAACGGGACTAGCGGGACCGGGGGATACGCAGTATTTT; CDR3: CASRTGLAGPGDTQYF; D: TRBD2; size: .; V: TRBV5-6; J: TRBJ2-3
DNA: TGTGCCAGCAGCCAAGCCTCGGGAGCAAACATTCAGTACTTC; CDR3: CASSQASGANIQYF; D: .; size: once; V: TRBV14; J: TRBJ2-4
DNA: TGCAGTTGGGAGCTGGACACTGAAGCTTTCTTT; CDR3: CSWELDTEAFF; D: .; size: .; V: TRBV20-1; J: TRBJ1-1
DNA: TGCGCCAGCAGCTTTGGAGGGACCGGGGCCAACGTCCTGACTTTC; CDR3: CASSFGGTGANVLTF; D: .; size: few; V: TRBV5-1; J: TRBJ2-6
DNA: TGTGCCTCAGGGGGTCAGCCCCAGCATTTT; CDR3: CASGGQPQHF; D: TRBD1; size: .; V: TRBV19; J: TRBJ1-5
DNA: TGTGCCAGTAGCGTAACTAGCGCTGACACAGATACGCAGTATTTT; CDR3: CASSVTSADTDTQYF; D: TRBD2; size: few; V: TRBV19; J: TRBJ2-3
DNA: TGTGCCAGAAGCTTAAATCGGCTTAAGATTATTTCGGAGGGTCCACCCCACGAGCAGTACTTC; CDR3: CARSLNRLKIISEGPPHEQYF; D: .; size: .; V: TRBV7-5; J: TRBJ2-7
DNA: TGTGCCAGCAGCCCTAGACAGGTACCCTCAGGGGGGGCCAACGTCCTGACTTTC; CDR3: CASSPRQVPSGGANVLTF; D: .; size: .; V: TRBV7-9; J: TRBJ2-6
DNA: TGTGCCAGCAGCCCTTCCCCGGAGAGGATGAACACTGAAGCTTTCTTT; CDR3: CASSPSPERMNTEAFF; D: .; size: few; V: TRBV5-4; J: TRBJ1-1
DNA: TGCGCCAGCAGCTTGAACGGTGTATCCTACAATGAGCAGTTCTTC; CDR3: CASSLNGVSYNEQFF; D: .; size: few; V: TRBV5-1; J: TRBJ2-1
DNA: TGTGCCAGCAGCGTGGTGGATAGCGGGAAAGAGACCCAGTACTTC; CDR3: CASSVVDSGKETQYF; D: TRBD2; size: .; V: TRBV9; J: TRBJ2-5
DNA: TGTGCCAGCAGCTGGCAGGGGCACAGAAATAGCAATCAGCCCCAGCATTTT; CDR3: CASSWQGHRNSNQPQHF; D: .; size: .; V: TRBV7-3; J: TRBJ1-5
DNA: TGTGCCAGCAGCTTGGGACTAGCGGAACAAGAGACCCAGTACTTC; CDR3: CASSLGLAEQETQYF; D: TRBD2; size: .; V: TRBV5-8; J: TRBJ2-5